The following is a T cell receptor beta chain sequence with its context. The germline V gene has CDR1 LNHDA and CDR2 SQIVND (reference sequence). This CDR3 has 16 residues. Deletions cut 2 bases from V and 2 bases from J, with 13 bases between. The repertoire was sequenced with immunoSEQ multiplex PCR; TCRdb's copy has only in-frame clones and lacks some. The sample has over 1.5 million clones; under 99% are singletons. This sample is drawn from a study of shared clonotypes between healthy human individuals. Sequenced material: naive CD4+ T cells sorted from blood. Stated subset: CD45RA+ positively selected. V gene TRBV19 combines with J gene TRBJ1-5; D gene unclear. This receptor was identified in a young man in good health. CDR3: CASSIRVGSGNQPQHF. Here the CDR3 DNA reads TGTGCCAGTAGTATAAGAGTGGGTTCGGGCAATCAGCCCCAGCATTTT. Full variable domain (remainder filled in from reference TRBV19 and TRBJ1-5): DGGITQSPKYLFRKEGQNVTLSCEQNLNHDAMYWYRQDPGQGLRLIYYSQIVNDFQKGDIAEGYSVSREKKESFPLTVTSAQKNPTAFYLCASSIRVGSGNQPQHFGDGTRLSIL.